This is a list of T cell receptor beta chains from one sample in a study of blood T cell repertoires in COVID-19. TCRdb keeps only in-frame clones here, not all; method: immunoSEQ multiplex PCR. The data hold 250,000 or so clones, with roughly 80% observed a single time. Specimen: peripheral blood. All receptors come from a man aged 60 to 75 with acute or convalescent COVID-19. Both conserved end residues are part of each CDR3. Each record gives: V gene, D gene, J gene, clone size, CDR3 DNA, CDR3 protein. A D gene is named only where the DNA matches it firmly. Size values are once, few and many counts, or a class for expanded clones, and some rows have none.

v_call: TRBV5-1; d_call: TRBD2; j_call: TRBJ2-3; clone_size: NA; cdr3_nt: TGCGCCAGCAGCCCCCGGACTAGCGGTCGCACAGATACGCAGTATTTT; cdr3_aa: CASSPRTSGRTDTQYF
v_call: TRBV28; d_call: NA; j_call: TRBJ2-7; clone_size: NA; cdr3_nt: TGTGCCAGCAGTCCCCCCGGGGAATGGCACGAGCAGTACTTC; cdr3_aa: CASSPPGEWHEQYF
v_call: TRBV5-1; d_call: NA; j_call: TRBJ1-5; clone_size: NA; cdr3_nt: TGCGCCAGCAGCTTGGCGGGGGGAAGCAATCAGCCCCAGCATTTT; cdr3_aa: CASSLAGGSNQPQHF
v_call: TRBV5-1; d_call: NA; j_call: TRBJ1-6; clone_size: NA; cdr3_nt: TGCGCCAGCAGCTTAAGGAGGACTGGACCCTATAATTCACCCCTCCACTTT; cdr3_aa: CASSLRRTGPYNSPLHF
v_call: TRBV7-6; d_call: TRBD1; j_call: TRBJ1-1; clone_size: NA; cdr3_nt: TGTGCCAGCAGCGCTCCCGGTCAGGGGGTGGGCACTGAAGCTTTCTTT; cdr3_aa: CASSAPGQGVGTEAFF
v_call: TRBV28; d_call: TRBD1; j_call: TRBJ1-2; clone_size: NA; cdr3_nt: TGTGCCAGCAGTGACAGGGCATATGGCTACACCTTC; cdr3_aa: CASSDRAYGYTF
v_call: TRBV5-1; d_call: TRBD2; j_call: TRBJ2-3; clone_size: NA; cdr3_nt: TGCGCCAGCAGCTTGGGCGGGGGGGCAGATACGCAGTATTTT; cdr3_aa: CASSLGGGADTQYF
v_call: TRBV3-1/TRBV3-2; d_call: TRBD1; j_call: TRBJ1-3; clone_size: NA; cdr3_nt: TGTGCCAGCAGCCAAGGCCAGACCTTGGGACAGGGTACCGGAAACACCATATATTTT; cdr3_aa: CASSQGQTLGQGTGNTIYF
v_call: TRBV6-5; d_call: NA; j_call: TRBJ1-1; clone_size: NA; cdr3_nt: TGTGCCAGCAGGAAAATCAGGGGTGGGGATGAAGCTTTCTTT; cdr3_aa: CASRKIRGGDEAFF
v_call: TRBV9; d_call: TRBD2; j_call: TRBJ2-3; clone_size: NA; cdr3_nt: TGTGCCAGCAGCGAGCGGGAGGGCGATGGCACAGATACGCAGTATTTT; cdr3_aa: CASSEREGDGTDTQYF
v_call: TRBV6-6; d_call: NA; j_call: TRBJ1-2; clone_size: NA; cdr3_nt: TGTGCCAGCAGTACAGGACAGTTCTATGGCTACACCTTC; cdr3_aa: CASSTGQFYGYTF
v_call: TRBV7-8; d_call: TRBD1; j_call: TRBJ1-1; clone_size: NA; cdr3_nt: TGTGCCAGCAGCTTAGGACAGGGGCTTGAAGCTTTCTTT; cdr3_aa: CASSLGQGLEAFF
v_call: TRBV5-1; d_call: TRBD2; j_call: TRBJ2-3; clone_size: few; cdr3_nt: TGCGCCAGCAGCTTGGCCGCTAGCGGGGGCTATAGCACAGATACGCAGTATTTT; cdr3_aa: CASSLAASGGYSTDTQYF
v_call: TRBV28; d_call: NA; j_call: TRBJ1-1; clone_size: once; cdr3_nt: TGTGCCAGCAGTCCACCGGACAGAGTCACTGAAGCTTTCTTT; cdr3_aa: CASSPPDRVTEAFF
v_call: TRBV30; d_call: TRBD1; j_call: TRBJ1-2; clone_size: NA; cdr3_nt: TGTGCCTGGAGTGTACAGGGCAGGGGGTATGGCTACACCTTC; cdr3_aa: CAWSVQGRGYGYTF
v_call: TRBV15; d_call: NA; j_call: TRBJ1-2; clone_size: few; cdr3_nt: TGTGCCACCAGTTCCCAGGAAGAATATGGCTACACCTTC; cdr3_aa: CATSSQEEYGYTF
v_call: TRBV27; d_call: TRBD1; j_call: TRBJ1-5; clone_size: NA; cdr3_nt: TGTGCCAGCAGTTTATTGGGGGCGCAGGGGGGTCAGCCCCAGCATTTT; cdr3_aa: CASSLLGAQGGQPQHF
v_call: TRBV5-1; d_call: NA; j_call: TRBJ2-3; clone_size: NA; cdr3_nt: TGCGCCAGCAGTCCTCGTCCCTCTACCACAGATACGCAGTATTTT; cdr3_aa: CASSPRPSTTDTQYF
v_call: TRBV7-7; d_call: TRBD2; j_call: TRBJ2-1; clone_size: NA; cdr3_nt: TGTGCTAGCAGCTTAGCGGGTGGTGCAGGGCCCGATGAGCAGTTCTTC; cdr3_aa: CASSLAGGAGPDEQFF
v_call: TRBV28; d_call: NA; j_call: TRBJ1-3; clone_size: NA; cdr3_nt: TGTGCCAGCACCGAGGCAGGGGCGAGCTCTGGAAACACCATATATTTT; cdr3_aa: CASTEAGASSGNTIYF
v_call: TRBV18; d_call: NA; j_call: TRBJ1-6; clone_size: NA; cdr3_nt: TGTGCCAGCTCATCAACAGGAGCCGGTACTAATTCACCCCTCCACTTT; cdr3_aa: CASSSTGAGTNSPLHF
v_call: TRBV5-1; d_call: NA; j_call: TRBJ1-1; clone_size: NA; cdr3_nt: TGCGCCAGCAGCCTCGACACTGAAGCTTTCTTT; cdr3_aa: CASSLDTEAFF
v_call: TRBV27; d_call: TRBD1; j_call: TRBJ2-5; clone_size: once; cdr3_nt: TGTGCCAGCAGATATCAGGGGGCGGGGGAGACCCAGTACTTC; cdr3_aa: CASRYQGAGETQYF
v_call: TRBV11-2; d_call: NA; j_call: TRBJ1-1; clone_size: few; cdr3_nt: TGTGCCAGCAGCCCCGGGGAGGGGACCACTGAAGCTTTCTTT; cdr3_aa: CASSPGEGTTEAFF
v_call: TRBV30; d_call: NA; j_call: TRBJ1-3; clone_size: NA; cdr3_nt: TGTGCCTGGAGCCTCGAAGGCGGCTCTGGAAACACCATATATTTT; cdr3_aa: CAWSLEGGSGNTIYF
v_call: TRBV12-3/TRBV12-4; d_call: NA; j_call: TRBJ1-1; clone_size: NA; cdr3_nt: TGTGCCAGCAGCCGAGGACAGAACACTGAAGCTTTCTTT; cdr3_aa: CASSRGQNTEAFF
v_call: TRBV28; d_call: TRBD1; j_call: TRBJ2-1; clone_size: NA; cdr3_nt: TGTGCCAGCAGTTCCCGCGGGACAGGGTCCAATGAGCAGTTCTTC; cdr3_aa: CASSSRGTGSNEQFF
v_call: TRBV7-3; d_call: NA; j_call: TRBJ2-1; clone_size: NA; cdr3_nt: TGTGCCAGCAGTCTCGGACGGGAAGGGAATGAGCAGTTCTTC; cdr3_aa: CASSLGREGNEQFF
v_call: TRBV12-5; d_call: NA; j_call: TRBJ2-3; clone_size: NA; cdr3_nt: TGTGCTAGTGGTTTGGGGACTACCTACACAGATACGCAGTATTTT; cdr3_aa: CASGLGTTYTDTQYF
v_call: TRBV30; d_call: NA; j_call: TRBJ2-2; clone_size: NA; cdr3_nt: TGTGCCTGGAGTCTCGAGGCCACCGGGGAGCTGTTTTTT; cdr3_aa: CAWSLEATGELFF
v_call: TRBV4-1; d_call: NA; j_call: TRBJ1-6; clone_size: NA; cdr3_nt: TGCGCCAGCAGCCAAGAACAGCTAAATTCACCCCTCCACTTT; cdr3_aa: CASSQEQLNSPLHF
v_call: TRBV5-1; d_call: TRBD1; j_call: TRBJ1-1; clone_size: NA; cdr3_nt: TGCGCCAGCTCGGACAGGGGGGTAGGCACTGAAGCTTTCTTT; cdr3_aa: CASSDRGVGTEAFF
v_call: TRBV11-3; d_call: NA; j_call: TRBJ2-2; clone_size: NA; cdr3_nt: TGTGCCAGCAGCCCGGGGGGGACAGTGAACACCGGGGAGCTGTTTTTT; cdr3_aa: CASSPGGTVNTGELFF
v_call: TRBV11-3; d_call: TRBD1; j_call: TRBJ2-2; clone_size: NA; cdr3_nt: TGTGCCAGCAGCCCAGGGGGAAGCACCGGGGAGCTGTTTTTT; cdr3_aa: CASSPGGSTGELFF
v_call: TRBV27; d_call: NA; j_call: TRBJ2-7; clone_size: NA; cdr3_nt: TGTGCCAGCAGTTCGGACATAACCGTCCCCTACGAGCAGTACTTC; cdr3_aa: CASSSDITVPYEQYF